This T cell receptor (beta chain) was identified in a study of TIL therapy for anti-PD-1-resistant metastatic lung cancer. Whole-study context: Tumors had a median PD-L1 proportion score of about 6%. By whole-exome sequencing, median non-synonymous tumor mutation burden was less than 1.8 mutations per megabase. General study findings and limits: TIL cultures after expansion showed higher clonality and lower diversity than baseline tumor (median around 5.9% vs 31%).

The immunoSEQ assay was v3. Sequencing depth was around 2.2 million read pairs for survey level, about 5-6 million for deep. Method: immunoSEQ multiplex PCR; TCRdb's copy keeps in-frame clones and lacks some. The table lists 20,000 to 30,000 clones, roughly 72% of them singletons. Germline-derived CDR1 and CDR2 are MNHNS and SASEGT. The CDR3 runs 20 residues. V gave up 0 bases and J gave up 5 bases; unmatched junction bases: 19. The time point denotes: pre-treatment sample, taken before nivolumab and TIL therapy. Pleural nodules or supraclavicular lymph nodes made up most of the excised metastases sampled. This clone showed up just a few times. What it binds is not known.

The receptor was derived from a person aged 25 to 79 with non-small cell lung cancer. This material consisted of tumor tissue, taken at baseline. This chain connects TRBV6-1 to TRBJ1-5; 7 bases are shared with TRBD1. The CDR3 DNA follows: TGTGCCAGCAGTGAAGCGGGAAGGACAGGACCCATCAATACCTATCAGCCCCAGCATTTT. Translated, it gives CASSEAGRTGPINTYQPQHF.